This TCR beta chain appears in the sequencing data of a study of blood T cells in healthy people across ages. Study details: Template switching picked up about one barcoded beta molecule for each two T cells.

Trimming pared 4 bases from V and 4 bases from J, leaving 16 bases between. The germline gives CDR1 DFQATT, CDR2 SNEGSKA (reference sequence). This CDR3 has 14 amino acids. The sample providers were healthy Caucasian people from Russia, aged about 6 to 90. Through a sample-barcoded 5' primer and a J-beta primer mix, a second PCR was run for 7 to 11 cycles. TCRdb reprocessed the 5' RACE reads via MiXCR and lists one record per CDR3 protein. This table holds roughly 2 million distinct CDR3 sequences, 49% found once. Study outcomes and limitations: Strong correlation linked observed beta diversity and percent naive T cells. As age increased, TCR beta diversity per million T cells fell in a roughly linear fashion.

This clonotype was counted between two and nine times. The antigen remains unidentified. The sample consisted of blood. J is TRBJ1-1 and V is TRBV20-1; D is unclear. This sequence was found in a woman in her forties in good health. The CDR3 region has the DNA TGCAGTGCTAATATGCGAGGGCCGGCCACTGAAGCTTTCTTT. Its translation: CSANMRGPATEAFF.